Given below is one T cell receptor (beta chain) in context. Its target is not known. Use of 60 Vbeta and 13 Jbeta primers characterized the PCR. Only in-frame clones appear in the TCRdb table, and some are missing; sequencing was by immunoSEQ multiplex PCR. The sample has more than 150,000 clones; around 80% are singletons. Germline CDR1 SEHNR, CDR2 FQNEAQ (reference sequence). The CDR3 totals 17 residues. The V gene end was trimmed by 3 bases and the J gene end by 3 bases; junction bases not matched to a gene: 5. This entry belongs to a study of cytomegalovirus exposure and HLA in healthy donors. Study-level points and caveats: Some segments of the V type, notably TRBV6-2 and TRBV6-3, were excluded as indistinguishable. One later analysis reportedly identified an Asian-associated ancestry cluster that showed fewer N-insertions than the approximately 710-donor mean.

Specimen: PBMCs. The chain couples TRBV7-9 to TRBJ2-2; 12 bases map to TRBD2. This clonotype originated in a woman between 45 and 65 years old in good health and CMV-seropositive. The CDR3 sequence: CASSFPSGGADTGELFF. The CDR3 region has the DNA TGTGCCAGCAGCTTCCCTAGCGGGGGGGCCGACACCGGGGAGCTGTTTTTT.